This T cell receptor beta chain is from a study of a mutant IDH1 vaccine in newly diagnosed glioma. Turning to the study itself: In some groups vaccination began 4-6 weeks post-radiotherapy; others received it with temozolomide.

Germline CDR1 SGHRS, CDR2 YFSETQ. Trimming at V came to 4 bases and at J to 2 bases, leaving 9 bases not matched to a gene. This CDR3 is 17 amino acids long. The time point was: week 35, safety follow-up. Doses consisted of 300 ug of mutant IDH1 20-mer peptide each, paired with topical imiquimod. Each donor presented with a new WHO grade 3 or 4 astrocytoma that tested IDH1-mutant and showed ATRX loss. This clone was found a few times. Antigen unknown. Clones were sequenced by immunoSEQ multiplex PCR, and TCRdb holds only the in-frame ones, with some missing. Of tens of thousands of clones in the sample, approximately 80% were seen once.

Specimen: PBMCs, collected from a glioma patient whose treatment included an IDH1 peptide vaccine. This clonotype was obtained from a woman between 35 and 50 years old with glioma. Some clones in this sample may be carry-over from other donors' samples. The rearrangement joins TRBV5-1 to TRBJ2-3; the match to TRBD2 covers 11 bases. Here the CDR3 reads CASSRPATSGDTDTQYF. The DNA of the CDR3 is TGCGCCAGCAGCCGACCCGCGACTAGCGGGGACACAGATACGCAGTATTTT. Full variable domain (outside the CDR3, taken from reference TRBV5-1 and TRBJ2-3): KAGVTQTPRYLIKTRGQQVTLSCSPISGHRSVSWYQQTPGQGLQFLFEYFSETQRNKGNFPGRFSGRQFSNSRSEMNVSTLELGDSALYLCASSRPATSGDTDTQYFGPGTRLTVL.